The rows below give T cell receptor beta chains drawn from one sample of a study of OX40 agonist ivuxolimab in advanced cancers. The method was immunoSEQ multiplex PCR; TCRdb's version includes in-frame clones alone and lacks a portion of them. The data contain approximately 35,000 clones, over 60% of them singletons. This specimen was CD4+ or CD8+ T cells sorted from blood, taken in a trial of the OX40 agonist ivuxolimab. Receptors were obtained from an adult with an advanced solid tumor such as melanoma, head and neck, liver or kidney cancer. Both conserved end residues are part of each CDR3. The order of the fields is J gene, D gene, clone size, V gene, CDR3 DNA, CDR3 protein. The D gene is left open where the match is weak. Not every row has a clone size; where given, it reads once, few, many or a size class.

TRBJ1-5,TRBD1,once,TRBV9,TGTGCCAGCAGCCCCGGGACAGGGAGAAGCAATCAGCCCCAGCATTTT,CASSPGTGRSNQPQHF
TRBJ2-2,NA,NA,TRBV7-2,TGTGCCAGCAGCTTTTGGGAGGCCGGGGAGCTGTTTTTT,CASSFWEAGELFF
TRBJ1-2,NA,NA,TRBV6-5,TGTGCCAGCAGTTACAGCGGCGTTTCTAACTATGGCTACACCTTC,CASSYSGVSNYGYTF
TRBJ2-5,NA,NA,TRBV5-6,TGTGCCAGCAGCTTGGACCTTCGGGAGACCCAGTACTTC,CASSLDLRETQYF
TRBJ2-5,NA,NA,TRBV15,TGTGCCACCAGCAGAGACGGGGAAGAGACCCAGTACTTC,CATSRDGEETQYF
TRBJ2-5,NA,NA,TRBV10-3,TGTGCCATCAGCGGGGAGATAGGTGAGACCCAGTACTTC,CAISGEIGETQYF
TRBJ1-2,NA,NA,TRBV7-8,TGTGCCAGCAGCAAGACAGGCTATGGCTACACCTTC,CASSKTGYGYTF
TRBJ1-2,NA,NA,TRBV30,TGTGCCTGGAGTCCAGGGGAGGCCTCTCTTCATGGCTACACCTTC,CAWSPGEASLHGYTF
TRBJ1-3,NA,once,TRBV5-1,TGCGCCAGCAGGGCCTCCTCTGGAAACACCATATATTTT,CASRASSGNTIYF
TRBJ2-2,NA,NA,TRBV30,TGTGCCTGGAAATCTCGGGGCACCGGGGAGCTGTTTTTT,CAWKSRGTGELFF
TRBJ1-4,NA,once,TRBV27,TGTGCCAGCAGTTTGAGGCGGGGTAATGAAAAACTGTTTTTT,CASSLRRGNEKLFF
TRBJ1-1,NA,NA,TRBV5-4,TGTGCCAGCAGCTTGTCGAGGGGCCGGGGGAATACTGAAGCTTTCTTT,CASSLSRGRGNTEAFF
TRBJ2-2,NA,once,TRBV5-1,TGCGCCAGCGGACTATGGAACACCGGGGAGCTGTTTTTT,CASGLWNTGELFF
TRBJ1-5,TRBD1,NA,TRBV11-2,TGTGCCAGCAGCTCAGCCGGGACAGGGGGCTTGAGCAATCAGCCCCAGCATTTT,CASSSAGTGGLSNQPQHF
TRBJ1-1,NA,NA,TRBV2,TGTGCCAGCAGCATCCGGAGGGGGGACACTGAAGCTTTCTTT,CASSIRRGDTEAFF
TRBJ1-1,TRBD1,NA,TRBV2,TGTGCCAGCAGCGGACAGGGGGGCACTGAAGCTTTCTTT,CASSGQGGTEAFF
TRBJ1-1,NA,NA,TRBV6-6,TGTGCCAGCAGTTACCCCGGGTTAACTGAAGCTTTCTTT,CASSYPGLTEAFF
TRBJ2-2,TRBD2,NA,TRBV7-2,TGTGCCAGCAGCAGACGACTAGCGGGGAGAGCGAACACCGGGGAGCTGTTTTTT,CASSRRLAGRANTGELFF
TRBJ2-3,NA,few,TRBV9,TGTGCCAGCAGCGTAGGGACACACCACGAGGATACGCAGTATTTT,CASSVGTHHEDTQYF
TRBJ2-7,NA,NA,TRBV11-3,TGTGCCAGCAGCTTACGCGGTTACGAGCAGTACTTC,CASSLRGYEQYF
TRBJ1-1,NA,NA,TRBV30,TGTGCCTGGAGTCTCCGACATGAAGCTTTCTTT,CAWSLRHEAFF
TRBJ2-1,TRBD2,NA,TRBV2,TGTGCCAGCAGCTGGACTAGCGGGGCGTCCTACAATGAGCAGTTCTTC,CASSWTSGASYNEQFF
TRBJ2-7,NA,NA,TRBV5-1,TGCGCCAGCAGCGCACCGACGGGGAACTCCTACGAGCAGTACTTC,CASSAPTGNSYEQYF
TRBJ1-2,NA,NA,TRBV28,TGTGCCAGCAGGGACTACTATGGCTACACCTTC,CASRDYYGYTF
TRBJ2-5,TRBD1,NA,TRBV2,TGTGCCAGCAGTGCAGACAGGGGAACGGCGACCCAGTACTTC,CASSADRGTATQYF
TRBJ1-3,NA,NA,TRBV5-6,TGTGCCAGCAGCAGACCGACACCGGCCTCTGGAAACACCATATATTTT,CASSRPTPASGNTIYF
TRBJ2-3,TRBD2,NA,TRBV5-1,TGCGCCAGCAGCACCAGCGGGGGATCCACAGATACGCAGTATTTT,CASSTSGGSTDTQYF
TRBJ2-3,TRBD2,NA,TRBV6-6,TGTGCCAGCTATTGGTCGGGACTAAACACAGATACGCAGTATTTT,CASYWSGLNTDTQYF
TRBJ2-1,NA,NA,TRBV11-2,TGTGCCAGCAGCTTAGGTCCAGGGCTAGGAAATGAGCAGTTCTTC,CASSLGPGLGNEQFF
TRBJ1-2,TRBD1,NA,TRBV9,TGTGCCAGCAGCCCTCAGGGGGCAGATGGCTACACCTTC,CASSPQGADGYTF
TRBJ2-3,TRBD2,NA,TRBV14,TGTGCCAGCAGCCGGAGTGGGCAGGGAGGGTATACGCAGTATTTT,CASSRSGQGGYTQYF
TRBJ2-2,NA,NA,TRBV7-7,TGTGCCAGCAGCCCGAAGGGGGGCACCGGGGAGCTGTTTTTT,CASSPKGGTGELFF
TRBJ1-3,NA,NA,TRBV11-2,TGTGCCAGCAGCTTTAGGGCTGGAAACACCATATATTTT,CASSFRAGNTIYF
TRBJ2-7,TRBD2,few,TRBV7-2,TGTGCCAGCAGCCTCACCTCCGGGACTAGCGGGGGGGCTTACGAGCAGTACTTC,CASSLTSGTSGGAYEQYF
TRBJ1-2,TRBD1,NA,TRBV10-2,TGCGCCAGCAGTGGGAAGGGCAGGGGGCGGTCTAACTATGGCTACACCTTC,CASSGKGRGRSNYGYTF
TRBJ1-2,TRBD1,NA,TRBV6-6,TGTGCCAGCAGTACAGGGGCCTATAACTATGGCTACACCTTC,CASSTGAYNYGYTF
TRBJ1-2,TRBD1,NA,TRBV28,TGTGCCAGCAGTGGGACAGCCTTCCTCTATGGCTACACCTTC,CASSGTAFLYGYTF
TRBJ1-2,NA,few,TRBV4-1,TGCGCCAGCAGCCAAATCGTGGGGCGGAACTATGGCTACACCTTC,CASSQIVGRNYGYTF
TRBJ1-1,TRBD1,NA,TRBV29-1,TGCAGCGTTGTACAACAGGGGACTGGCAACACTGAAGCTTTCTTT,CSVVQQGTGNTEAFF
TRBJ1-6,NA,NA,TRBV6-1,TGTGCCAGCAGTGAAGCGCTTCGAGGGAGCTCCTATAATTCACCCCTCCACTTT,CASSEALRGSSYNSPLHF
TRBJ2-2,TRBD2,NA,TRBV4-1,TGCGCCAGCAGCGGGGGACTAGCGGGGGGAAATGGGGAGCTGTTTTTT,CASSGGLAGGNGELFF
TRBJ1-2,TRBD1,NA,TRBV27,TGTGCCAGCAGTTCCGGGACAGGGAAGGACTATGGCTACACCTTC,CASSSGTGKDYGYTF
TRBJ2-7,NA,NA,TRBV7-9,TGTGCCAGCAGCTTAGTAGCAGGGGCTTACGAGCAGTACTTC,CASSLVAGAYEQYF